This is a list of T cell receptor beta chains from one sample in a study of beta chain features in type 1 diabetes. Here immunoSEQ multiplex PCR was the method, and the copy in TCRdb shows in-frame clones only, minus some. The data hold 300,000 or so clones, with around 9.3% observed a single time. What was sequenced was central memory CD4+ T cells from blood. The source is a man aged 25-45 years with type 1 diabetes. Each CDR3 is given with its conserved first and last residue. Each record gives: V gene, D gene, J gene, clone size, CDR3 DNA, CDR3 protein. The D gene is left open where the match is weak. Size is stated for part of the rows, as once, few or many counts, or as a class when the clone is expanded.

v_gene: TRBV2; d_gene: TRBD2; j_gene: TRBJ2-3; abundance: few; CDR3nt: TGTGCCAGCAGGGGACTAGCTAGCACAGATACGCAGTATTTT; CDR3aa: CASRGLASTDTQYF
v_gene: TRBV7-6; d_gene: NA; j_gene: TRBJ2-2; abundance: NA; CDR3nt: TGTGCCAGCAACTGGGGAGACACCGGGGAGCTGTTTTTT; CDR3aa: CASNWGDTGELFF
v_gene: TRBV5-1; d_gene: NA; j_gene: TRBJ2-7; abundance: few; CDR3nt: TGCGCCAGCAGCCACGGGAGCTACGAGCAGTACTTC; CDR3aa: CASSHGSYEQYF
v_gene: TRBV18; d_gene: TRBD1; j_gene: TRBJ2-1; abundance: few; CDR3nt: TGTGCCAGCTCACCTCTCACAGGGGCGGCGGTCTTC; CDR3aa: CASSPLTGAAVF
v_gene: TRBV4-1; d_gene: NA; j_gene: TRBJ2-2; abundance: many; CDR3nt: TGCGCCAGCAGCCAAGATTATGGGACCGGGGAGCTGTTTTTT; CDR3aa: CASSQDYGTGELFF
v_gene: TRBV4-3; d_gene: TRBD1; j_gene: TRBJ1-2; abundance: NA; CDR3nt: TGCGCCAGCAGCCCCCAAAACGGGAGGGGACAGTATGGCTACACCTTC; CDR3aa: CASSPQNGRGQYGYTF
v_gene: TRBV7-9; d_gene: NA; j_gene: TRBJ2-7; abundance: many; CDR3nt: TGTGCCAGCAGCTTCGGCCAGGGGTTAGACGAGCAGTACTTC; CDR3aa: CASSFGQGLDEQYF
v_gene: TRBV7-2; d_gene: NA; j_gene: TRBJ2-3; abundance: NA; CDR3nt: TGTCCTCCCGATACGCAGTATTTT; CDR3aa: CPPDTQYF
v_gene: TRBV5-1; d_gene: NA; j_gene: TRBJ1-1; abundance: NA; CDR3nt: TGCGCCAGCAGCTTCGTCAGATCAAACACTGAAGCTTTCTTT; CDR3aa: CASSFVRSNTEAFF
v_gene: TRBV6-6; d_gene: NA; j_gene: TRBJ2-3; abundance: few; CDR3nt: TGTGCCAGCAGCCCTAACAGGGATGCGACAGATACGCAGTATTTT; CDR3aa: CASSPNRDATDTQYF
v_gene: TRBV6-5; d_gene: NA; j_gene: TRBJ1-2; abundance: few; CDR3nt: TGTGCCAGCAGCAGGGGTGGTTATTCCTATGGCTACACCTTC; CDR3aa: CASSRGGYSYGYTF
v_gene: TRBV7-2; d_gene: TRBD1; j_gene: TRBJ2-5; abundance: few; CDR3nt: TGTGCCAGCAGCTTGATAGGACAGGGCCCAGAGACCCAGTACTTC; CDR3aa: CASSLIGQGPETQYF
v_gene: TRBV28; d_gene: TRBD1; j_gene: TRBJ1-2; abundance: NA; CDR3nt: TGTGCCAGCACCGTCCCCGGGACAGCCTATGGCTACACCTTC; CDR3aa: CASTVPGTAYGYTF
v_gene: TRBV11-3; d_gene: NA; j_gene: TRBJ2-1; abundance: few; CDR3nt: TGTGCCAGCAGCTTAAGAAACTCCTACAATGAGCAGTTCTTC; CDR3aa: CASSLRNSYNEQFF
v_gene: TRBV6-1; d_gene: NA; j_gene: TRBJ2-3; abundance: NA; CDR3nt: TGTGCCAGCAGGCGGACCACAGATACGCAGTATTTT; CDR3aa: CASRRTTDTQYF
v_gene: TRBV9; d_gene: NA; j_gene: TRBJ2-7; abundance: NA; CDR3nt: TGTGCCAGCAGCGTAAATGAGGGTTACGAGCAGTACTTC; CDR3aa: CASSVNEGYEQYF
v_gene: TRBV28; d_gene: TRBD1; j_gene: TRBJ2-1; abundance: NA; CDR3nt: TGTGCCAGCAGTTTATGGGGACAGCGGAGAGATGAGCAGTTCTTC; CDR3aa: CASSLWGQRRDEQFF
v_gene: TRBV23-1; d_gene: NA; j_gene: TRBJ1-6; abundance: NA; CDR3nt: TGCGCCAGCAGTCACCCGGGGGCAGGGCACTCCTATAATTCACCCCTCCACTTT; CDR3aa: CASSHPGAGHSYNSPLHF
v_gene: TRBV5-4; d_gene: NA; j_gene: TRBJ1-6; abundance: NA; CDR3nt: TGTGCCAGCAGCTTGGGGGGGAGCTCCTATAATTCACCCCTCCACTTT; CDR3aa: CASSLGGSSYNSPLHF
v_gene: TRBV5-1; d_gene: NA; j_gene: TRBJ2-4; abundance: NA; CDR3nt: TGCGCCAGCAGCCCGGACGAGGGATCCATTCAGTACTTC; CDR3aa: CASSPDEGSIQYF
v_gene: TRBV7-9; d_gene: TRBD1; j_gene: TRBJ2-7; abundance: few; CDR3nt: TGTGCCAGCAGCTCCCAAAGGGACAGTAGCGAGCAGTACTTC; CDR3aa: CASSSQRDSSEQYF
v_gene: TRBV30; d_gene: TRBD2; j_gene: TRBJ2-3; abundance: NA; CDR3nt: TGTGCCAAAAGCCGACTAGCGGACGTTACGCAGTATTTT; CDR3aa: CAKSRLADVTQYF
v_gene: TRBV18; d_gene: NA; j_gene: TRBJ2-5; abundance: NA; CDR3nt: TGTGCCAGCTCACCGGTTTACTCACAAGAGACCCAGTACTTC; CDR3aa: CASSPVYSQETQYF
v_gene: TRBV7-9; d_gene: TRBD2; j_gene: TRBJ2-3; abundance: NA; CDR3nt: TGTGCCAGCAGCTTAGAATCCGGGACTAGCGGCACAGATACGCAGTATTTT; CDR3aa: CASSLESGTSGTDTQYF
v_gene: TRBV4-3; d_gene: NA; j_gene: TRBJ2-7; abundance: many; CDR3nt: TGCGCCAGCAGCCAAGAAAGGCCAGGGGCGCTTGGCGAGCAGTACTTC; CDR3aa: CASSQERPGALGEQYF
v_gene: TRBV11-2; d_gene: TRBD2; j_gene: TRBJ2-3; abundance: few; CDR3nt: TGTGCCAGCAGCTTAGCCCCTAGCGGGGGTAGCACAGATACGCAGTATTTT; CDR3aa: CASSLAPSGGSTDTQYF
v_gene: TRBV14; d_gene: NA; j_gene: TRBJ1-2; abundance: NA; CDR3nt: TGTGCCAGCAGCCAAGTCAGGGGAGACTATGGCTACACCTTC; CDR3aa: CASSQVRGDYGYTF
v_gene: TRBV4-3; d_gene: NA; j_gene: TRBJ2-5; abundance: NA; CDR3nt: TGCGCCAGCAGCCAAGATCCAGGGAGGGAGACCCAGTACTTC; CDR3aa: CASSQDPGRETQYF
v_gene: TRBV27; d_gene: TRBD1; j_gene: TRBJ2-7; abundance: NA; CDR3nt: TGTGCCAGCAGTTTATCGGGGGACAGGGGGTACGAGCAGTACTTC; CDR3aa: CASSLSGDRGYEQYF
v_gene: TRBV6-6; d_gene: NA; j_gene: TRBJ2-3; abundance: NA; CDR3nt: TGTGCCAGCAGCCCCGATTTGGATACGCAGTATTTT; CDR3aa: CASSPDLDTQYF
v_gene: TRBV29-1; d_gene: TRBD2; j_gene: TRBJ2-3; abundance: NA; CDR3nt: TGCAGCGTTGACGGCGGGGGGGCTTATACGCAGTATTTT; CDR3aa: CSVDGGGAYTQYF